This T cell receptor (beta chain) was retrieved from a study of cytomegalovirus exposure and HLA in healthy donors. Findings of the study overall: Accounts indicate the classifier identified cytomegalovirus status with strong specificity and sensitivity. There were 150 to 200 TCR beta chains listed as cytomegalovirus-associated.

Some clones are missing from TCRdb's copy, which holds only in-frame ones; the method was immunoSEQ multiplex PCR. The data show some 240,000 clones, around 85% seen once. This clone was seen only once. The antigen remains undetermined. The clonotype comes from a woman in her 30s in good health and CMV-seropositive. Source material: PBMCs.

The CDR3 nucleotides are TGTGCCAGCAGCGCCTCAGCCTACGAGCAGTACTTC. This translates into CASSASAYEQYF. The V and J genes are TRBV5-5 and TRBJ2-7, with unresolved D. Trimming took 4 bases from V and 2 from J, leaving 7 bases between them. This CDR3 spans 12 amino acids. Germline V lookup: CDR1 SGHKS, CDR2 YYEKEE (reference sequence).